This record looks at one T cell receptor beta chain sequence and its context. Its antigen remains unidentified. This record belongs to a study of early T cells in non-severe SARS-CoV-2 infection. Study-wide results and caveats: VDJdb matching skewed toward anti-spike CD8 responses, missing private and CD4 specificities.

Researchers attached unique molecular identifiers to individual cDNA molecules. TCRdb redid the calling of the 5' RACE reads with MiXCR, one entry per CDR3 protein. This table has about 110,000 distinct CDR3 sequences, 11% appearing once. Looked up from germline, CDR1 is LGHDT and CDR2 is YNNKEL (reference sequence). V was shortened by 4 bases and J by 1 base, with 10 bases between the two germline ends. The CDR3 runs 14 residues. The V gene is TRBV3-1, the J gene TRBJ1-1, with D uncertain. The TCR comes from an adult who was a healthcare worker with PCR-confirmed SARS-CoV-2 infection or an uninfected control (not recorded which). What was sequenced was whole blood. As DNA, the CDR3 is TGTGCCAGCAGCCCACGTGGGCAGAACACTGAAGCTTTCTTT. Translating it yields CASSPRGQNTEAFF. The full variable domain, completed using reference TRBV3-1 and TRBJ1-1, is DTAVSQTPKYLVTQMGNDKSIKCEQNLGHDTMYWYKQDSKKFLKIMFSYNNKELIINETVPNRFSPKSPDKAHLNLHINSLELGDSAVYFCASSPRGQNTEAFFGQGTRLTVV.